Each of the 27 T cell receptor beta chains below was sequenced from the same sample in a study of radiation and T cells in renal cell carcinoma. Repertoires were generated with immunoSEQ multiplex PCR, while TCRdb's copy carries only in-frame clones and drops some. The data show about 130,000 clones, with about 81% seen just once and roughly 5.9% held by the top ten. This sample's time point: blood 2 weeks post-SBRT. Treatment denoted: 15 Gy SBRT to primary tumor, nephrectomy 4 weeks later. The starting material was blood, obtained from a patient whose treatment included radiotherapy and nephrectomy. These receptors came from a man in his forties or fifties with renal cell carcinoma.

This clone was detected once. The V and J genes are TRBV11-1 and TRBJ2-5; 9 bases fit TRBD1. This CDR3 has 13 amino acids. Germline loops: CDR1 SGHAT, CDR2 FQDESV (reference sequence). V lost 4 bases to trimming and J lost 5 bases; unmatched junction nucleotides: 2. The DNA of the CDR3 is TGTGCCAGCAGCTACAGGGGGCGGGAGACCCAGTACTTC. It yields the protein CASSYRGRETQYF.

This clone came up once. This chain links TRBV5-1 with TRBJ2-7, with 8 nucleotides matching TRBD1. Trimming at V came to 4 bases and at J to 2 bases, leaving 5 bases not matched to a gene. Germline V gives CDR1 SGHRS, CDR2 YFSETQ. The CDR3 covers 14 residues. The CDR3 region has the DNA TGCGCCAGCAGCCAACGGACAGGGACCTACGAGCAGTACTTC. Its protein product is CASSQRTGTYEQYF.

The CDR3 sequence is CASSIGPLDEQFF. For the CDR3, the DNA is TGTGCCAGTAGTATCGGCCCCCTGGATGAGCAGTTCTTC. The chain uses TRBV19 and TRBJ2-1, with unresolved D. Trimming removed 3 bases from V and 8 bases from J, with 11 bases in between. The CDR3 sequence is 13 residues long. Germline CDR1 LNHDA, CDR2 SQIVND (reference sequence).

This clone was observed a single time. The chain recombines TRBV4-1 with TRBJ2-7; D is ambiguous. The CDR3 sequence is 18 residues long. Per the germline V gene, CDR1 is MGHRA and CDR2 is YSYEKL. Trimming pared 0 bases from V and 0 bases from J, leaving 18 bases between. The CDR3 sequence: CASSQDLGGSWSSYEQYF. The CDR3 DNA reads as TGCGCCAGCAGCCAAGATTTGGGTGGCAGTTGGAGCTCCTACGAGCAGTACTTC.

The chain is built from TRBV4-1 and TRBJ1-2, with D possibly TRBD1 on 6 matching bases. Germline CDR1 is MGHRA and CDR2 is YSYEKL. The CDR3 loop spans 15 amino acids. Trimming stripped 4 bases from V and 5 bases from J, with 17 bases between. Here the CDR3 reads CASSPLSTGSYGYTF. The CDR3 nucleotides read TGCGCCAGCAGCCCGCTCTCGACAGGTTCTTATGGCTACACCTTC.

The rearrangement joins TRBV7-8 to TRBJ2-4; perhaps D is TRBD1 or TRBD2 (6 bases each). Trimming stripped 5 bases from V and 5 bases from J, with 22 bases between. The germline gives CDR1 SGHVS, CDR2 FQNEAQ. CDR3 length equals 17 residues. The CDR3 region has the DNA TGTGCCAGCAGCCCTCAGGGTAGGGGGGTTGGGGAAAACATTCAGTACTTC. Amino acid sequence: CASSPQGRGVGENIQYF. Based on the CDR3 plus reference TRBV7-8 and TRBJ2-4, the full variable domain is GAGVSQSPRYKVAKRGQDVALRCDPISGHVSLFWYQQALGQGPEFLTYFQNEAQLDKSGLPSDRFFAERPEGSVSTLKIQRTQQEDSAVYLCASSPQGRGVGENIQYFGAGTRLSVL.

V usage is TRBV6-5 and J usage is TRBJ1-2, with TRBD1 identical over 7 bases. The junction had 11 bases not matched to a gene; V was cut back by 7 bases and J by 6 bases. The CDR3 is 14 residues long. The germline V gene has CDR1 MNHEY and CDR2 SVGAGI. Here the CDR3 DNA reads TGTGCCAGCACCCTCCGTACAGGGGAGGATGGCTACACCTTC. This codes for CASTLRTGEDGYTF.

This chain joins TRBV14 and TRBJ2-7; D call uncertain. The germline V gene encodes CDR1 SGHDN and CDR2 FVKESK. The ends were cut back, 0 bases at V and 3 bases at J, with 12 bases in the middle. The CDR3 runs to 15 residues. CDR3 nucleotide sequence: TGTGCCAGCAGCCAAGAACTAAGAGGATACTACGAGCAGTACTTC. Amino acids: CASSQELRGYYEQYF.

The chain recombines TRBV6-5 with TRBJ2-7; D unclear. Deletions cut 1 base from V and 2 bases from J, with 15 bases between. The CDR3 is made up of 16 amino acids. The germline V gene encodes CDR1 MNHEY and CDR2 SVGAGI. The CDR3 DNA reads TGTGCCAGCAGTTACTACGTGACTGCAACTCCCTACGAGCAGTACTTC. It specifies CASSYYVTATPYEQYF.

Worth noting for this clone: This same CDR3 is encoded by further DNA sequences in the sample. V gene TRBV30 combines with J gene TRBJ1-3, with D possibly TRBD1 on 5 matching bases. The CDR3 covers 13 residues. Germline loops: CDR1 GTSNPN, CDR2 SVGIG (reference sequence). Trimming pared 6 bases from V and 7 bases from J, leaving 16 bases between. The CDR3 is CACDQGFGNTIYF. CDR3 DNA sequence: TGTGCCTGCGACCAGGGCTTTGGGAACACCATATATTTT.

This chain joins TRBV18 and TRBJ1-5, with D uncertain. Germline V gene sequence: CDR1 KGHSH, CDR2 LQKENI. This CDR3 has 16 amino acids. V lost 6 bases and J lost 2, with 17 bases in between. CDR3 DNA: TGTGCCAGCTCCTTAAAGGCGGCCGAGGGCAATCAGCCCCAGCATTTT. Translation gives CASSLKAAEGNQPQHF. The whole variable domain, filled in from reference TRBV18 and TRBJ1-5, reads NAGVMQNPRHLVRRRGQEARLRCSPMKGHSHVYWYRQLPEEGLKFMVYLQKENIIDESGMPKERFSAEFPKEGPSILRIQQVVRGDSAAYFCASSLKAAEGNQPQHFGDGTRLSIL.

This chain connects TRBV27 to TRBJ1-4; D not resolved. The V gene lost 5 bases and the J gene lost 11 bases, with 9 bases spanning the gap. CDR1 is MNHEY, CDR2 SMNVEV, per germline (reference sequence). The CDR3 is made up of 11 amino acids. CDR3 DNA: TGTGCCAGCAGTCATGGATATAAACTGTTTTTT. Translation: CASSHGYKLFF.

J is TRBJ1-4 and V is TRBV19, with 10 bases that match TRBD1. V gave up 2 bases and J gave up 7 bases; unmatched junction bases: 7. Germline values: CDR1 LNHDA, CDR2 SQIVND (reference sequence). This CDR3 spans 16 amino acids. The CDR3 protein is CASSILARTGGEKLFF. The CDR3 nucleotides are TGTGCCAGTAGTATATTAGCGCGGACAGGGGGTGAAAAACTGTTTTTT.

V gene TRBV7-2 combines with J gene TRBJ2-1; 10 nucleotides match TRBD2. J was trimmed by 9 bases and V by 5 bases; bases with no gene match: 13. Germline values: CDR1 SGHTA, CDR2 FQGNSA. The CDR3 runs 16 residues. The CDR3 spells CASSQQPGLASREQFF. The CDR3 DNA reads TGTGCCAGCAGCCAACAGCCGGGACTAGCGTCCCGTGAGCAGTTCTTC.

The chain recombines TRBV6-5 with TRBJ1-1; D may be TRBD1 (5 bases). This CDR3 spans 14 amino acids. In germline, CDR1 is MNHEY, CDR2 SVGAGI. V lost 2 bases and J 0 bases, leaving 7 bases between the germline ends. CDR3 nucleotides: TGTGCCAGCAGTTACCGGGACTTGAACACTGAAGCTTTCTTT. Its protein is CASSYRDLNTEAFF.

The chain combines TRBV6-1 with TRBJ1-2; TRBD1 aligns across 7 bases. V shed 4 bases, J shed 2 bases, and the junction held 10 bases outside the gene matches. The germline gives CDR1 MNHNS, CDR2 SASEGT. The CDR3 is 16 amino acids. The DNA for the CDR3 is TGTGCCAGCAGTGTCGCTCATACAGGGGCCAACTATGGCTACACCTTC. Translating gives CASSVAHTGANYGYTF.

The chain carries TRBV15 and TRBJ2-2, with 9 nucleotides matching TRBD2. Germline V gives CDR1 LNHNV, CDR2 YYDKDF (reference sequence). V shed 3 bases, J shed 4 bases, and the junction held 9 bases outside the gene matches. This CDR3 comprises 17 residues. For the CDR3, the DNA is TGTGCCACCAGCAGGGGGATTAGCGGGAGAGGCACCGGGGAGCTGTTTTTT. Encoded protein: CATSRGISGRGTGELFF.

The chain couples TRBV6-5 to TRBJ1-2, with a possible D match to TRBD1 (5 bases). This CDR3 spans 14 amino acids. Germline V CDR1 and CDR2: MNHEY, SVGAGI. V lost 6 bases, J lost 4 bases, and 15 bases lay in between. CDR3 bases: TGTGCCAGCAGAAAGACAGTTAGGGTCTATGGCTACACCTTC. Protein: CASRKTVRVYGYTF.

The chain couples TRBV7-2 to TRBJ2-1, with 9 positions matching TRBD2. The germline V gene has CDR1 SGHTA and CDR2 FQGNSA. V shed 6 bases, J shed 4 bases, and the junction held 7 bases outside the gene matches. The CDR3 covers 15 residues. Here the CDR3 reads CASSQTSGRYNEQFF. The CDR3 DNA reads as TGTGCCAGCAGTCAGACTAGCGGAAGGTACAATGAGCAGTTCTTC.

DNA of the CDR3: TGTGCCAGCAGTTGGGACTTGTACGAGCAGTACTTC. Amino acids: CASSWDLYEQYF. The V gene is TRBV6-6, the J gene TRBJ2-7; possibly TRBD2 for D (6 bases). CDR1 MNHNY and CDR2 SVGAGI come from the germline V gene (reference sequence). This CDR3 has 12 amino acids. V was cut by 4 bases and J by 4 bases, with 8 bases left in between.

This chain links TRBV2 with TRBJ1-2, with D maybe TRBD1 (5 bases). The CDR3 has 12 residues. The V gene's germline CDR1 is SNHLY and CDR2 FYNNEI. Trimming pared 8 bases from V and 8 bases from J, leaving 15 bases between. The CDR3 here is CASRGLAGGYTF. The CDR3 DNA reads as TGTGCCAGCCGAGGCTTAGCAGGGGGCTACACCTTC.

In this sample, this clone turned up a few times. The rearrangement uses TRBV7-8 and TRBJ1-3; no reliable D call. The CDR3 spans 16 residues. Looked up from germline, CDR1 is SGHVS and CDR2 is FQNEAQ. Trimming removed 2 bases at V and 0 bases at J, with 11 bases between. CDR3 protein: CASSLRQASSGNTIYF. The DNA for the CDR3 is TGTGCCAGCAGCTTAAGGCAGGCTTCCTCTGGAAACACCATATATTTT.

The gene calls are TRBV4-3 and TRBJ2-3; 10 bases are a match to TRBD2. Germline V gene sequence: CDR1 LGHNA, CDR2 YSLEER. V lost 0 bases, J lost 4 bases, and 10 bases stayed unmatched. The CDR3 consists of 18 residues. The CDR3 nucleotides are TGCGCCAGCAGCCAAGACACAGCGGGGGGGCATTTTGCAGATACGCAGTATTTT. Translating gives CASSQDTAGGHFADTQYF.

J is TRBJ2-7 and V is TRBV6-1, with unresolved D. V shed 7 bases and J shed 6 bases, with 10 bases lying between them. This CDR3 comprises 11 residues. CDR1 is MNHNS and CDR2 is SASEGT in the germline V gene. This chain's CDR3 is CASTIRGEQYF. The CDR3 DNA follows: TGTGCCAGCACCATTAGAGGCGAGCAGTACTTC.

This chain joins TRBV2 and TRBJ2-3; 16 nucleotides line up with TRBD2. This CDR3 comprises 17 residues. Germline CDR1 SNHLY, CDR2 FYNNEI. V shed 5 bases, J shed 5 bases, and the junction held 7 bases outside the gene matches. DNA for the CDR3: TGTGCCAGCAGTCTGGGACTAGCGGGAGGGCCTGGAGATACGCAGTATTTT. Protein product: CASSLGLAGGPGDTQYF.

V gene TRBV23-1 combines with J gene TRBJ1-1; TRBD1 is a possible D gene (6 bases). TRBV23-1 is given ORF status, its function remaining uncertain. The V gene lost 10 bases and the J gene lost 2 bases, with 20 bases spanning the gap. The CDR3 is made up of 15 amino acids. CDR3 protein: CANQTGMCINTEAFF. The CDR3 DNA reads as TGCGCCAACCAGACAGGAATGTGTATAAACACTGAAGCTTTCTTT.

By frequency in the sample, this clone is medium-sized. The chain combines TRBV6-5 with TRBJ1-6; D unclear. Germline CDR1 and CDR2: MNHEY and SVGAGI. The CDR3 totals 14 residues. V lost 7 bases to trimming and J lost 10 bases, with 17 bases between them. Written as DNA, the CDR3 is TGTGCCAGCAATATACTGGGTTTTGGCTCACCCCTCCACTTT. Its translation: CASNILGFGSPLHF.